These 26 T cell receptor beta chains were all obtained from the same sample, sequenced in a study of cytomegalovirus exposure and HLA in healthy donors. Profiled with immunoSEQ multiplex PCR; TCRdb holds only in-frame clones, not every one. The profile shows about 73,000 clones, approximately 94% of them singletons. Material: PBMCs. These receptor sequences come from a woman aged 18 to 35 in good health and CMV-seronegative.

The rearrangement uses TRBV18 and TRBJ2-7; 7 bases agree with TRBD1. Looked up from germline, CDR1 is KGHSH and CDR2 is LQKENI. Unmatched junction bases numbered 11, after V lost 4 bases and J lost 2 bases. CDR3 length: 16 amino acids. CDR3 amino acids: CASSLQGTAFPYEQYF. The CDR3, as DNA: TGTGCCAGCTCACTCCAAGGGACAGCCTTTCCCTACGAGCAGTACTTC.

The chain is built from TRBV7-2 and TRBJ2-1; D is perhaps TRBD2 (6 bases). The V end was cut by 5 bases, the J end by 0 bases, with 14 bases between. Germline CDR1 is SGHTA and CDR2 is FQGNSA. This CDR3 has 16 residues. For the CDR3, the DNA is TGTGCCAGCAGCGGAGGGGCGCAAAGCTCCTACAATGAGCAGTTCTTC. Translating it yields CASSGGAQSSYNEQFF.

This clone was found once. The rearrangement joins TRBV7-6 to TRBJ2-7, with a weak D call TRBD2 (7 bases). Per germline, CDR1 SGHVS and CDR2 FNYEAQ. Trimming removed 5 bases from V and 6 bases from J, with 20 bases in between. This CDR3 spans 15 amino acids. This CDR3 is CASSPISGGRGEQYF. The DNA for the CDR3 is TGTGCCAGCAGCCCCATTTCGGGGGGCCGGGGCGAGCAGTACTTC.

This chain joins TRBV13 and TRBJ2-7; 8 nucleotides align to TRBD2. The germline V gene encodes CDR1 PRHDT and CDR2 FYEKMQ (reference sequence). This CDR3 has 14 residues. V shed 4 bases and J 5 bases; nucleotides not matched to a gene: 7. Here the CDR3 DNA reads TGTGCCAGCAGCTCGGGACTAGACACCCACGAGCAGTACTTC. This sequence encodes CASSSGLDTHEQYF.

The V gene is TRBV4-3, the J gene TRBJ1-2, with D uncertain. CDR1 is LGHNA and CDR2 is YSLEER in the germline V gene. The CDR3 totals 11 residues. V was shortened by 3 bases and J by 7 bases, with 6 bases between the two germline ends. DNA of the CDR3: TGCGCCAGCAGCCACGGGTCTGGCTACACCTTC. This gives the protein CASSHGSGYTF.

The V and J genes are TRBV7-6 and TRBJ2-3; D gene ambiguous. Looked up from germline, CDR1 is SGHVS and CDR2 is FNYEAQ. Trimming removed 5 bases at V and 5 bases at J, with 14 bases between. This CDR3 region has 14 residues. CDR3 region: CASSPLEPGDTQYF. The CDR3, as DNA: TGTGCCAGCAGCCCGCTGGAGCCGGGAGATACGCAGTATTTT.

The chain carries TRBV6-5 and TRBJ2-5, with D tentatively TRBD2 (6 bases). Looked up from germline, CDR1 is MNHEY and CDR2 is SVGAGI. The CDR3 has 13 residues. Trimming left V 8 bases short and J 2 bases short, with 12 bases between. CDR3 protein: CASALGLQETQYF. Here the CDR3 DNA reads TGTGCCAGCGCCCTGGGACTGCAAGAGACCCAGTACTTC.

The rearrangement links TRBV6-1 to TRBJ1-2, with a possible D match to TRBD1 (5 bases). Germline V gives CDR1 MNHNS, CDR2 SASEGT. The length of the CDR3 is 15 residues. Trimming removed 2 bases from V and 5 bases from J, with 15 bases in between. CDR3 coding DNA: TGTGCCAGCAGTGAATGGGGCACGGAAATGTATGGCTACACCTTC. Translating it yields CASSEWGTEMYGYTF.

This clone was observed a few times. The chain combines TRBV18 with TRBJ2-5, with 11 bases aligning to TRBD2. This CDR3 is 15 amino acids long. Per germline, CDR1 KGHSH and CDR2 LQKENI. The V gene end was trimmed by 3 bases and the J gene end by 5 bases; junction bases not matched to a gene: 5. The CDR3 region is CASSPASGGMETQYF. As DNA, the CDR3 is TGTGCCAGCTCACCGGCTAGCGGGGGGATGGAGACCCAGTACTTC.

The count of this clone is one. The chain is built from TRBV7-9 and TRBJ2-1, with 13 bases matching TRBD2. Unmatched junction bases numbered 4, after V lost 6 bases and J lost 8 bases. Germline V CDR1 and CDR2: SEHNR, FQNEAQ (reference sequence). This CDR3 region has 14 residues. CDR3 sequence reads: CASRRTSGSDEQFF. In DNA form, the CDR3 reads TGTGCCAGCAGAAGGACTAGCGGGAGTGATGAGCAGTTCTTC.

DNA for the CDR3: TGTGCCAGCAGTCTGACAGGGACGGTGAACACTGAAGCTTTCTTT. Its translation: CASSLTGTVNTEAFF. V usage is TRBV5-5 and J usage is TRBJ1-1, with TRBD1 matching over 7 bases. Per the germline V gene, CDR1 is SGHKS and CDR2 is YYEKEE (reference sequence). J lost 0 bases, V lost 5 bases, and 7 bases had no gene match. The CDR3 is 15 residues long.

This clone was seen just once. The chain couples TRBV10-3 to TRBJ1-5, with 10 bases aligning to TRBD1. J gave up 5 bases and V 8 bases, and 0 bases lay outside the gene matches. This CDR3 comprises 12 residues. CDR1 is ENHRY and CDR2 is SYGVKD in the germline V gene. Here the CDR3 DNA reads TGTGCCATCGGGACAGGGGATCAGCCCCAGCATTTT. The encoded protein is CAIGTGDQPQHF.

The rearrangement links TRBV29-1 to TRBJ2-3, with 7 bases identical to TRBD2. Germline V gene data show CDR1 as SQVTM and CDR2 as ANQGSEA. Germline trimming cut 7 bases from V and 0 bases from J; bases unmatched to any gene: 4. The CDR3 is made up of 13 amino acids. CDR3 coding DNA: TGCAGCGGGTCGGGGGGAAGCACAGATACGCAGTATTTT. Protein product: CSGSGGSTDTQYF.

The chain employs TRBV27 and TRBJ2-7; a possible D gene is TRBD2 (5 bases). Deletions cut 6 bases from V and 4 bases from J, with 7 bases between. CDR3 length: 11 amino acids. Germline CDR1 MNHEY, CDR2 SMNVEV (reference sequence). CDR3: CASSEGYEQYF. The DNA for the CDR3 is TGTGCCAGCAGCGAGGGATACGAGCAGTACTTC.

The CDR3 nucleotides are TGTGCCAGCAGTTTATCCAGTATTGAAAAACTGTTTTTT. Residues: CASSLSSIEKLFF. The chain couples TRBV27 to TRBJ1-4; no clear D. CDR3 length: 13 amino acids. V gave up 0 bases and J gave up 7 bases, with 6 bases separating them. The germline gives CDR1 MNHEY, CDR2 SMNVEV (reference sequence).

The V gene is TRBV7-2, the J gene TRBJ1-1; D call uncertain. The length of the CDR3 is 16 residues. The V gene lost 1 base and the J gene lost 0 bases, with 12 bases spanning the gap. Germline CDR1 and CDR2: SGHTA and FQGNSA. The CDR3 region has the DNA TGTGCCAGCAGCTTAGTGTTTCCGCCTATGAACACTGAAGCTTTCTTT. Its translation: CASSLVFPPMNTEAFF.

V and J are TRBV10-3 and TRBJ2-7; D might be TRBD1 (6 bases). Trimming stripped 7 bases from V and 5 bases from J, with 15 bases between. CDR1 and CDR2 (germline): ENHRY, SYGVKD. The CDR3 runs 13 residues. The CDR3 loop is CAINLQGSDEQYF. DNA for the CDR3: TGTGCCATCAATCTTCAGGGGTCCGACGAGCAGTACTTC.

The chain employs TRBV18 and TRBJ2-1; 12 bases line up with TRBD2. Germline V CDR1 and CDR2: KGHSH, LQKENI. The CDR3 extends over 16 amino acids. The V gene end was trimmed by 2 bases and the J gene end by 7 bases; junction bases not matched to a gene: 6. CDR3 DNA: TGTGCCAGCTCACCAGGAGGACTAGCGGGGTGGAATGAGCAGTTCTTC. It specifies CASSPGGLAGWNEQFF.

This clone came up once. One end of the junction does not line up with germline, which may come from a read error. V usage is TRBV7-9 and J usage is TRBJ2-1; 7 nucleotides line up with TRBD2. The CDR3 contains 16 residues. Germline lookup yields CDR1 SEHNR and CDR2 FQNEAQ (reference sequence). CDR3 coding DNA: TGTGCCAGCAGCCAAAGCGGGACGGAACGAATCAATGACCAGTTCTTC. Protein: CASSQSGTERINDQFF. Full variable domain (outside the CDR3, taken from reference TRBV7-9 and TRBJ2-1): DTGVSQNPRHKITKRGQNVTFRCDPISEHNRLYWYRQTLGQGPEFLTYFQNEAQLEKSRLLSDRFSAERPKGSFSTLEIQRTEQGDSAMYLCASSQSGTERINDQFFGPGTRLTVL.

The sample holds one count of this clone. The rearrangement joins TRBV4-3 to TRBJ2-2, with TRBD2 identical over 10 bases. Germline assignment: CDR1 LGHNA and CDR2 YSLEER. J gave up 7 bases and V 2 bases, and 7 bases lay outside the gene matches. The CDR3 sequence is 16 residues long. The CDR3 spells CASSQWLAGEGGELFF. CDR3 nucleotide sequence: TGCGCCAGCAGCCAATGGCTAGCGGGGGAAGGCGGGGAGCTGTTTTTT.

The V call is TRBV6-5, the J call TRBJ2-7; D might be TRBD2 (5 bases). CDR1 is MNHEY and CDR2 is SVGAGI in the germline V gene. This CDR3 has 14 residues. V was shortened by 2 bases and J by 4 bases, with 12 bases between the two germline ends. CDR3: CASSYREWGYEQYF. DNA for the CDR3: TGTGCCAGCAGTTACAGGGAGTGGGGTTACGAGCAGTACTTC.

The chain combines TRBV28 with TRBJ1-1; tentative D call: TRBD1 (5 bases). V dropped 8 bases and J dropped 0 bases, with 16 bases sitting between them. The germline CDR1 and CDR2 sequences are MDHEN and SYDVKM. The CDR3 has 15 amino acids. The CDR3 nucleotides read TGTGCCAGCCGATTACCCGACAGCCTGAACACTGAAGCTTTCTTT. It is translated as CASRLPDSLNTEAFF.

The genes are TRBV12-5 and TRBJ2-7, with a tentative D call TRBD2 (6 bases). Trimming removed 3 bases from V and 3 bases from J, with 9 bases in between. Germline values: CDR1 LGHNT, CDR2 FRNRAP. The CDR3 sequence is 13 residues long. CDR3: CASGLGRDYEQYF. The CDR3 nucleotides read TGTGCTAGTGGTTTAGGGCGGGACTACGAGCAGTACTTC.

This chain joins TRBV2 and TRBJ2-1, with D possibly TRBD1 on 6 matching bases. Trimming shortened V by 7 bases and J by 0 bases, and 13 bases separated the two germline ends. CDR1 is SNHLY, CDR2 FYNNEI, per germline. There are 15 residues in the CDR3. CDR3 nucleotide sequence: TGTGCCAGCACCCAGGGGCCAAGCTCCTACAATGAGCAGTTCTTC. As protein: CASTQGPSSYNEQFF.

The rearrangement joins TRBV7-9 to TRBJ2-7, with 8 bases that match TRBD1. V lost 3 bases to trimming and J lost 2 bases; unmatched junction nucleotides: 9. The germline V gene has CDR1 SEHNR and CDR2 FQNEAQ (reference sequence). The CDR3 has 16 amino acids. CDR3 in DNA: TGTGCCAGCAGCTTGGACCCGGGGACAGGTGCCTACGAGCAGTACTTC. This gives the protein CASSLDPGTGAYEQYF.

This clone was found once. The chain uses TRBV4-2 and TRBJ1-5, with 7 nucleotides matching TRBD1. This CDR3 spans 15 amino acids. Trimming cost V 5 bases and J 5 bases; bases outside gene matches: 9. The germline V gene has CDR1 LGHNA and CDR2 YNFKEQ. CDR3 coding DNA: TGTGCCAGCAGCATAAACCGGGACAGCCATCAGCCCCAGCATTTT. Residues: CASSINRDSHQPQHF.